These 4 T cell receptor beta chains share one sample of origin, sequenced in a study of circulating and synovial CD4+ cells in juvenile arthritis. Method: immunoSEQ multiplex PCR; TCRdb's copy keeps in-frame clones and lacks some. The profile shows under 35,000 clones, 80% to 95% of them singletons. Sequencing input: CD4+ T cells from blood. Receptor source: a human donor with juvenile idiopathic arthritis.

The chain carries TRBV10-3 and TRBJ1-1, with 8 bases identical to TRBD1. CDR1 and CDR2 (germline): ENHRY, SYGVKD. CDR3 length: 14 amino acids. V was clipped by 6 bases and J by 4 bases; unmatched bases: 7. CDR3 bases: TGTGCCATCAGGGACAGGGTGAGTCTCACTGAAGCTTTCTTT. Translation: CAIRDRVSLTEAFF.

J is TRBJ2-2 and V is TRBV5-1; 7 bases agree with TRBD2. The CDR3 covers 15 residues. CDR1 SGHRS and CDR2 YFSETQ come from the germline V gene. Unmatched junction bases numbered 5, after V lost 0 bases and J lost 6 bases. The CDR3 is CASSLVAGVPGELFF. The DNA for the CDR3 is TGCGCCAGCAGCTTGGTTGCGGGAGTACCCGGGGAGCTGTTTTTT.

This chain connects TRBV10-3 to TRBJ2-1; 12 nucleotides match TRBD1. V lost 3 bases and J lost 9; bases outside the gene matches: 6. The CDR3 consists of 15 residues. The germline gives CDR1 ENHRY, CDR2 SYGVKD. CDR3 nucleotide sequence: TGTGCCATCAGTGAAGGGGACAGGGGGCAGGGTGAGCAGTTCTTC. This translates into CAISEGDRGQGEQFF.

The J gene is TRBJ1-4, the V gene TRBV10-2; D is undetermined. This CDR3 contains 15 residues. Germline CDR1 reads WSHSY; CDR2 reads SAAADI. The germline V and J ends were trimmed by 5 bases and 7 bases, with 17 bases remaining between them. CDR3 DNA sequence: TGCGCCAGCAGTTCCAGAGGGCGGGGTAGTGAAAAACTGTTTTTT. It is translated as CASSSRGRGSEKLFF.